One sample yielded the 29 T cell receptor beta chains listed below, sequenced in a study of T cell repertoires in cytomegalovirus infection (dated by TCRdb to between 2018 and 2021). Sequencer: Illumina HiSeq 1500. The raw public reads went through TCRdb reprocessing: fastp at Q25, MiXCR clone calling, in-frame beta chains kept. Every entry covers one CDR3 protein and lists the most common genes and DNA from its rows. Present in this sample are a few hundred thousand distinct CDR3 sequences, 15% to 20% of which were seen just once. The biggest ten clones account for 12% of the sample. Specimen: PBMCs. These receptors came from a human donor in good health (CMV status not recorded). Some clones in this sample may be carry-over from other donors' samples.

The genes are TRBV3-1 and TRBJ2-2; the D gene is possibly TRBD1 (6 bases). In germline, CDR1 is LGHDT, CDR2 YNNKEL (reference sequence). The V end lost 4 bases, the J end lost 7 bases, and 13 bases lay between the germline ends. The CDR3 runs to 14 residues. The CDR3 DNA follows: TGTGCCAGCAGCCGACAGGACGTCGACGGGGAGCTGTTTTTT. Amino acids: CASSRQDVDGELFF.

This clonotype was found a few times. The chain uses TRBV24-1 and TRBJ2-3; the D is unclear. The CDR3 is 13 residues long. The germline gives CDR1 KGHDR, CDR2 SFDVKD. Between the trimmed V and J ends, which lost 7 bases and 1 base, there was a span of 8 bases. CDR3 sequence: CATRESGTDTQYF. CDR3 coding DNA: TGTGCCACCAGGGAGTCGGGCACAGATACGCAGTATTTT.

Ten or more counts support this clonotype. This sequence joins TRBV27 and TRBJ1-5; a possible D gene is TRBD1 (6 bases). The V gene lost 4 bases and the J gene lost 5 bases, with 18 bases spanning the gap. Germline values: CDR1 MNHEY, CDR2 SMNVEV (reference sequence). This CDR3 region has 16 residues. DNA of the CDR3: TGTGCCAGCAGTTCCCTGACAGGCTTATTTGATCAGCCCCAGCATTTT. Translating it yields CASSSLTGLFDQPQHF.

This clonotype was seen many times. DNA of the CDR3: TGTGCCAGCAGAAAACAGGGGGCTAGCACAGATACGCAGTATTTT. As protein: CASRKQGASTDTQYF. The chain joins TRBV7-2 to TRBJ2-3; 9 nucleotides align to TRBD1. V trimming: 6 bases; J trimming: 0 bases; junction bases outside the gene matches: 4. The CDR3 totals 15 residues. Germline CDR1 is SGHTA and CDR2 is FQGNSA.

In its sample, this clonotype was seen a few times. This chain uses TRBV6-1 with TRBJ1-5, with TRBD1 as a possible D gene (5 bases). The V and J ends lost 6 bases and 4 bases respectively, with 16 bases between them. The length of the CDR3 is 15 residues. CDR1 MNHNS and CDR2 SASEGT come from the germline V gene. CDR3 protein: CASRPLRDGNQPQHF. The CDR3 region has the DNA TGTGCCAGCAGACCCCTCCGGGACGGAAATCAGCCCCAGCATTTT.

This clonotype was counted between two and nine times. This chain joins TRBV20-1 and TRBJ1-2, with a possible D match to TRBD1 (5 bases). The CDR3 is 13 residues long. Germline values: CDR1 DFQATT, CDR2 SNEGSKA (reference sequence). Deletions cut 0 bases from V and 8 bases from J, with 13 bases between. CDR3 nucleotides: TGCAGTGCTAGAGATGTGGGGGGAAAGGGCTACACCTTC. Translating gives CSARDVGGKGYTF.

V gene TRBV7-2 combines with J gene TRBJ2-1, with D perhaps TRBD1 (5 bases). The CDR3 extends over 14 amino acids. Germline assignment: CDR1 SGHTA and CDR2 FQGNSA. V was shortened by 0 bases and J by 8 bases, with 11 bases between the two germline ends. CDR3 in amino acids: CASSLAEGVHEQFF. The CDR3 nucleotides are TGTGCCAGCAGCTTAGCGGAAGGGGTGCATGAGCAGTTCTTC.

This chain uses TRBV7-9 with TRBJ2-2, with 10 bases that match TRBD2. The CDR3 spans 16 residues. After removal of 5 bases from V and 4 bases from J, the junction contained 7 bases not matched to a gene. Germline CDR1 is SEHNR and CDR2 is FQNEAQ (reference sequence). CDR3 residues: CASSPPGLASTGELFF. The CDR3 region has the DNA TGTGCCAGCAGCCCTCCGGGACTAGCGAGCACCGGGGAGCTGTTTTTT.

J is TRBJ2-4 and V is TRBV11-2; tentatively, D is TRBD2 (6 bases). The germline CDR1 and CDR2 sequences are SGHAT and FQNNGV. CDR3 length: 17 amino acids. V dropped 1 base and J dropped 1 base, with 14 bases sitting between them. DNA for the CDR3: TGTGCCAGCAGCTTAGTTGTAGGCCGGGGGGCCAAAAACATTCAGTACTTC. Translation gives CASSLVVGRGAKNIQYF.

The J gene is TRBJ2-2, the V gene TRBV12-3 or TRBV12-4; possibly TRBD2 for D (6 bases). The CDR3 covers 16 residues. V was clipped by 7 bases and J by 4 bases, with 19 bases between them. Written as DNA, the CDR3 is TGTGCCAGCAATCATGACTTGGCGGGGCTCACCGGGGAGCTGTTTTTT. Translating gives CASNHDLAGLTGELFF.

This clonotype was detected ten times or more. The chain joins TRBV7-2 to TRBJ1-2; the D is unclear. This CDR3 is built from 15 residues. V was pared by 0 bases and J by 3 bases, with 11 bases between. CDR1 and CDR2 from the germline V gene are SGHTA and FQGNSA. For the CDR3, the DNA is TGTGCCAGCAGCTTAGCTAACGGGCCCCACTATGGCTACACCTTC. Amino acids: CASSLANGPHYGYTF.

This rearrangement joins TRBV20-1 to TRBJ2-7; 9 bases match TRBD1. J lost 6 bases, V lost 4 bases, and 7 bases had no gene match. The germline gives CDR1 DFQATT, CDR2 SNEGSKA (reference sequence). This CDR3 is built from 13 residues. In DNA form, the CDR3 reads TGCAGTGCTAAAAAAAAGGACAGGGGCGAGCAGTACTTC. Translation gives CSAKKKDRGEQYF.

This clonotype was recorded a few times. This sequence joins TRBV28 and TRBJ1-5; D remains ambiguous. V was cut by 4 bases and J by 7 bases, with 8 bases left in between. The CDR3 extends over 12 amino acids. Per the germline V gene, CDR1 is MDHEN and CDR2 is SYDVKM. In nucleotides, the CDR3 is TGTGCCAGCAGTTCGGCGGTACAGCCCCAGCATTTT. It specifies CASSSAVQPQHF.

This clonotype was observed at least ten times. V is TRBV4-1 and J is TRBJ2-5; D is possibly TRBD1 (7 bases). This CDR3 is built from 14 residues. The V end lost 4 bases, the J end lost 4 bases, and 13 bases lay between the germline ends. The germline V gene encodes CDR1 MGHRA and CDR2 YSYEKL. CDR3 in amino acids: CASSLQGGGETQYF. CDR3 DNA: TGCGCCAGCAGCCTCCAGGGGGGAGGAGAGACCCAGTACTTC.

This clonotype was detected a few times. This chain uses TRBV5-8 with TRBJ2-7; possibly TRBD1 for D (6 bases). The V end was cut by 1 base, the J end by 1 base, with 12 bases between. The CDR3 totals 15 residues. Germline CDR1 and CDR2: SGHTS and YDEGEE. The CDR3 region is CASSLFQGPSYEQYF. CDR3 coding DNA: TGTGCCAGCAGCTTGTTTCAGGGGCCATCCTACGAGCAGTACTTC. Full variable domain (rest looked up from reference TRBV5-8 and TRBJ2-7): EAGVTQSPTHLIKTRGQQATLRCSPISGHTSVYWYQQALGLGLQFLLWYDEGEERNRGNFPPRFSGRQFPNYSSELNVNALELEDSALYLCASSLFQGPSYEQYFGPGTRLTVT.

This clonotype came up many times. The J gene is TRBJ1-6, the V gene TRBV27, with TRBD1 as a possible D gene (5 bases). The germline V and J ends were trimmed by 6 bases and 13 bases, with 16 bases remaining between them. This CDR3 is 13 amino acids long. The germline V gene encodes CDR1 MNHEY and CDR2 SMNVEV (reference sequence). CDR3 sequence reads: CASRPGPIIPLHF. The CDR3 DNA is TGTGCCAGCAGGCCGGGACCTATAATCCCCCTCCACTTT.

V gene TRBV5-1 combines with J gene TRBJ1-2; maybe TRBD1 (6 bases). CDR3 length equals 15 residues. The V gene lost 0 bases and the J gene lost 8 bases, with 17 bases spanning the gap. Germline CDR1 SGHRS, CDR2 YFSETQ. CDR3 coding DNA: TGCGCCAGCAGCTTGGTATCCGCAGGGGAAGGCGGCTACACCTTC. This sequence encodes CASSLVSAGEGGYTF.

The CDR3 spells CSASMGNYGYTF. The DNA for the CDR3 is TGCAGTGCTAGTATGGGAAACTATGGCTACACCTTC. The V call is TRBV20-1, the J call TRBJ1-2; D remains ambiguous. The CDR3 runs to 12 residues. Trimming cost V 3 bases and J 2 bases, with 7 bases left between them. Germline loops: CDR1 DFQATT, CDR2 SNEGSKA (reference sequence).

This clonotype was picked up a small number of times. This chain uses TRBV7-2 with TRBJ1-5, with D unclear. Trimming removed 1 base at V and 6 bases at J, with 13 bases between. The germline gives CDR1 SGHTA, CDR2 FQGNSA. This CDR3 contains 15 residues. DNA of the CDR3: TGTGCCAGCAGCTTAGAAGTTAGGGCAGGTCAGCCCCAGCATTTT. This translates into CASSLEVRAGQPQHF.

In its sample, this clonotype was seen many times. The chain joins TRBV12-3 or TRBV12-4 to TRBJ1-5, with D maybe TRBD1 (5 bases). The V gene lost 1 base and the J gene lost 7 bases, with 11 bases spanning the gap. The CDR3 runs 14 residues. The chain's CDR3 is CASSLGTQGQPQHF. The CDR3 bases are TGTGCCAGCAGTTTAGGGACCCAGGGACAGCCCCAGCATTTT.

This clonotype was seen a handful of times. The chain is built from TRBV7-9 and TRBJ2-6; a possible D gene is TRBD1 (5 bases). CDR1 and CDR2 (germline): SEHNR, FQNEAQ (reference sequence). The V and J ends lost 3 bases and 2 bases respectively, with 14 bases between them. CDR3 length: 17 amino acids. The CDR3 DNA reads TGTGCCAGCAGCTTCAGGGTAGGAGCTCCTGGGGCCAACGTCCTGACTTTC. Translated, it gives CASSFRVGAPGANVLTF.

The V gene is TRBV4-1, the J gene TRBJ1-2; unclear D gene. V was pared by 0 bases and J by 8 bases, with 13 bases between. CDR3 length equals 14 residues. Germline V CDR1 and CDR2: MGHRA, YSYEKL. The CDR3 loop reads CASSQDRASGGYTF. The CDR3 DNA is TGCGCCAGCAGCCAAGATCGGGCATCGGGAGGCTACACCTTC.

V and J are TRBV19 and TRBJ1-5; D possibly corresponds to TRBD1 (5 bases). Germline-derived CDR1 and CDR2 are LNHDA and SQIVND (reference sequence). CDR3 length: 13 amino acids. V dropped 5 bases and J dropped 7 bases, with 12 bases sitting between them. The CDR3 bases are TGTGCCAGTAGTTGGGGCCCGATACAGCCCCAGCATTTT. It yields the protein CASSWGPIQPQHF.

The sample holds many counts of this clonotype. The CDR3 nucleotides read TGTGCCATCAGGATGACAGAGAACACTGAAGCTTTCTTT. Amino acid sequence: CAIRMTENTEAFF. The chain employs TRBV10-3 and TRBJ1-1; D may be TRBD1 (5 bases). Germline loops: CDR1 ENHRY, CDR2 SYGVKD. This CDR3 is built from 13 residues. The V end was cut by 6 bases, the J end by 1 base, with 9 bases between.

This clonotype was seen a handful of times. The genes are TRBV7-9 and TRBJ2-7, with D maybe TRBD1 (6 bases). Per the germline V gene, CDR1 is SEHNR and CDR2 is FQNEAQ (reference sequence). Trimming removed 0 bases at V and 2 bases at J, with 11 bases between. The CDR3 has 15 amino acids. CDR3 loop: CASSLADRPTYEQYF. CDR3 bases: TGTGCCAGCAGCTTAGCCGACAGGCCCACCTACGAGCAGTACTTC.

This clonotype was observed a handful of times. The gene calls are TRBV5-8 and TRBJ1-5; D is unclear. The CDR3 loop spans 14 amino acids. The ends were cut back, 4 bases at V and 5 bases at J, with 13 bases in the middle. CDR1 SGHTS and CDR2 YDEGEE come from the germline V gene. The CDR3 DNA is TGTGCCAGCAGCCTGGGCGACAAACATCAGCCCCAGCATTTT. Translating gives CASSLGDKHQPQHF.

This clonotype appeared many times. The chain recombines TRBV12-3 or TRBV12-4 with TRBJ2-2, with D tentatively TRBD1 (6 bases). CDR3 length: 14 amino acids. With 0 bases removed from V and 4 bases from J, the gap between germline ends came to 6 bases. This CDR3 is CASSLAGGTGELFF. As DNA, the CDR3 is TGTGCCAGCAGTTTAGCAGGGGGCACCGGGGAGCTGTTTTTT.

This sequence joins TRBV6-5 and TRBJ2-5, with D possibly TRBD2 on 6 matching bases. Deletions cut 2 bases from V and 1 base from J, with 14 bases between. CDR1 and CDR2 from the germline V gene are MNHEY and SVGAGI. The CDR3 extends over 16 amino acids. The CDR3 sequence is CASSYAGSYPQETQYF. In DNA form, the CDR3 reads TGTGCCAGCAGTTACGCGGGGTCGTATCCCCAAGAGACCCAGTACTTC.

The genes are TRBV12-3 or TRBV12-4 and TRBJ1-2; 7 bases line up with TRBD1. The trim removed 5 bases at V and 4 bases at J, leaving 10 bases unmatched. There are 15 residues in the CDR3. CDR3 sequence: CASSDRTGGFYGYTF. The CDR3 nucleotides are TGTGCCAGCAGTGACCGGACAGGCGGCTTCTATGGCTACACCTTC.